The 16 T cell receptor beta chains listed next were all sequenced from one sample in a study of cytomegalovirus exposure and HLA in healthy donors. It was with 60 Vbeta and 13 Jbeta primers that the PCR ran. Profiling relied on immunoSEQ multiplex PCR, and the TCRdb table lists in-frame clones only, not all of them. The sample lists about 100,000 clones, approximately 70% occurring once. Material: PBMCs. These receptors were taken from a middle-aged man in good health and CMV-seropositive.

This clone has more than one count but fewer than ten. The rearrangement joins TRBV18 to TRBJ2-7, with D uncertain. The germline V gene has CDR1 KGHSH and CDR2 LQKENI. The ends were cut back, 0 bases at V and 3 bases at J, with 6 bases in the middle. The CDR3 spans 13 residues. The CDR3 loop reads CASSPPLLYEQYF. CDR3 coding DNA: TGTGCCAGCTCACCACCGCTACTCTACGAGCAGTACTTC. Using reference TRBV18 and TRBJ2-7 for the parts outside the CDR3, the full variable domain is NAGVMQNPRHLVRRRGQEARLRCSPMKGHSHVYWYRQLPEEGLKFMVYLQKENIIDESGMPKERFSAEFPKEGPSILRIQQVVRGDSAAYFCASSPPLLYEQYFGPGTRLTVT.

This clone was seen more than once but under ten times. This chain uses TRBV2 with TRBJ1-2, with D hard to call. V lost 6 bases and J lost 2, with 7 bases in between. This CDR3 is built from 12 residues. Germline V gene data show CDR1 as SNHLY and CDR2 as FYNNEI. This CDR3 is CASRLKNYGYTF. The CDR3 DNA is TGTGCCAGCAGACTGAAGAACTATGGCTACACCTTC.

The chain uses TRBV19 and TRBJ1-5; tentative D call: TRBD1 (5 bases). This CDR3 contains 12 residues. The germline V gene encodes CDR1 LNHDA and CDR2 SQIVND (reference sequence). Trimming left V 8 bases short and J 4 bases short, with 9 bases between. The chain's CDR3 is CASGGGNQPQHF. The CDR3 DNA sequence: TGTGCCAGTGGTGGGGGGAATCAGCCCCAGCATTTT.

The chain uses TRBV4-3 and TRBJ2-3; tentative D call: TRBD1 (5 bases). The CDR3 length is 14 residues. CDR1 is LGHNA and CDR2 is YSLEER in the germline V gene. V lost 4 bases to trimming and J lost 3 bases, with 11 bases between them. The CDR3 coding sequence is TGCGCCAGCAGCCGTAATTACAGGACAGATACGCAGTATTTT. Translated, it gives CASSRNYRTDTQYF.

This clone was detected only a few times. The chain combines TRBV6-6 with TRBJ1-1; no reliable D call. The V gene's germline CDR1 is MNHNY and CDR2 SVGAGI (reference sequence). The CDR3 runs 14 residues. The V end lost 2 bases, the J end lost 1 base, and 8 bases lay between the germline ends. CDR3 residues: CASSYRSENTEAFF. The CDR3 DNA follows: TGTGCCAGCAGTTACCGTAGCGAGAACACTGAAGCTTTCTTT.

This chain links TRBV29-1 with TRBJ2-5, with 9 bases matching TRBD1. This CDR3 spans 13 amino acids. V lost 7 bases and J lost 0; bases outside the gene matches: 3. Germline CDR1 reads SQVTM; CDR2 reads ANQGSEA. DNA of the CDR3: TGCAGCGCGACAGGGGGGTACCAAGAGACCCAGTACTTC. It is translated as CSATGGYQETQYF.

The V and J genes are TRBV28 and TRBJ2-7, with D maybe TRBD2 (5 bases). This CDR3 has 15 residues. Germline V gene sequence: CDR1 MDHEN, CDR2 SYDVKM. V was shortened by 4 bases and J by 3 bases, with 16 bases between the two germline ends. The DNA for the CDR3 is TGTGCCAGCAGTTCAAGAGGGCGCAGGCGCTACGAGCAGTACTTC. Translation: CASSSRGRRRYEQYF.

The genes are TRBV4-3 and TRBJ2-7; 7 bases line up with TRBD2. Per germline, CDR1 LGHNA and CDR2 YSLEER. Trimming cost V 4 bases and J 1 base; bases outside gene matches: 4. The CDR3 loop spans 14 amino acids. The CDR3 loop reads CASSPGEGSYEQYF. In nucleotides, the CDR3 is TGCGCCAGCAGCCCCGGGGAGGGGTCCTACGAGCAGTACTTC.

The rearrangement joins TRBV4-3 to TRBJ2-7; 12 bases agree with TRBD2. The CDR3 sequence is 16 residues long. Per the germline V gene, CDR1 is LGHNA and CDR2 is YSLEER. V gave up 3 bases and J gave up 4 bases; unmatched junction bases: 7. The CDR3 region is CASSQDTSGRWYEQYF. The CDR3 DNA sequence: TGCGCCAGCAGCCAGGATACTAGCGGGAGGTGGTACGAGCAGTACTTC.

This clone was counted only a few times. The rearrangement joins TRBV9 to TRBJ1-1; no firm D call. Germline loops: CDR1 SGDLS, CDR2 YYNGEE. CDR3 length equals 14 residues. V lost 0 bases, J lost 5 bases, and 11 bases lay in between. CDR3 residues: CASSVDDGRTEAFF. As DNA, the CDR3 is TGTGCCAGCAGCGTAGATGATGGGAGGACTGAAGCTTTCTTT.

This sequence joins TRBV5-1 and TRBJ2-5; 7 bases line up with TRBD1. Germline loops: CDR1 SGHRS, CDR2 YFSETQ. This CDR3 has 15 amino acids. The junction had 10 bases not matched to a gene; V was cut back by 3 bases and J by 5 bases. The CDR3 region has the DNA TGCGCCAGCAGCTACCGGGGACAGAACCGGGAGACCCAGTACTTC. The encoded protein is CASSYRGQNRETQYF.

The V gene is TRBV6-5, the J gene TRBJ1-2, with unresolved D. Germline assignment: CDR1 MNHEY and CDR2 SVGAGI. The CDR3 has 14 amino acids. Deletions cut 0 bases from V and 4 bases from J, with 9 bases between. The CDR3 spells CASSYSGAVYGYTF. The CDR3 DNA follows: TGTGCCAGCAGTTACTCGGGCGCAGTCTATGGCTACACCTTC.

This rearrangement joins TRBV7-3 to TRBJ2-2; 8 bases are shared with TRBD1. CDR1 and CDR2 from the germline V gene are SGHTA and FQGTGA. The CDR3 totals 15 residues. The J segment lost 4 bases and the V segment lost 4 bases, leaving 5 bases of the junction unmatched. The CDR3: CASSSQGDGTGELFF. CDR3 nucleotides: TGTGCCAGCAGCTCACAGGGGGATGGCACCGGGGAGCTGTTTTTT.

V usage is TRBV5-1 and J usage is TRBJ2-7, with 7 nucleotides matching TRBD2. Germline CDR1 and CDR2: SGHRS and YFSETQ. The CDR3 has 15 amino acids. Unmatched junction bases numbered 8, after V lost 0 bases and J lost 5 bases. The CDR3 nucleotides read TGCGCCAGCAGCTTGGACGGGCGGGAGTACGACGAGCAGTACGTC. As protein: CASSLDGREYDEQYV.

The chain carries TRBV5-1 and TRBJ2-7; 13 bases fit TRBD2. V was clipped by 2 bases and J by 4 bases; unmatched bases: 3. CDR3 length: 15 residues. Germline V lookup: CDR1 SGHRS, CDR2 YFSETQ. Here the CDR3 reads CASSLPGLAGYEQYF. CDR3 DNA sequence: TGCGCCAGCAGCTTACCGGGACTAGCGGGATACGAGCAGTACTTC.

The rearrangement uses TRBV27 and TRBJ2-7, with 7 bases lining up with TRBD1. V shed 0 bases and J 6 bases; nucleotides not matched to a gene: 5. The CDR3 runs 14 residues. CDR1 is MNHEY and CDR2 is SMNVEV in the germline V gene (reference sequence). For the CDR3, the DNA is TGTGCCAGCAGTTTATCTGTGACAGGGTTCGAGCAGTACTTC. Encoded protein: CASSLSVTGFEQYF.